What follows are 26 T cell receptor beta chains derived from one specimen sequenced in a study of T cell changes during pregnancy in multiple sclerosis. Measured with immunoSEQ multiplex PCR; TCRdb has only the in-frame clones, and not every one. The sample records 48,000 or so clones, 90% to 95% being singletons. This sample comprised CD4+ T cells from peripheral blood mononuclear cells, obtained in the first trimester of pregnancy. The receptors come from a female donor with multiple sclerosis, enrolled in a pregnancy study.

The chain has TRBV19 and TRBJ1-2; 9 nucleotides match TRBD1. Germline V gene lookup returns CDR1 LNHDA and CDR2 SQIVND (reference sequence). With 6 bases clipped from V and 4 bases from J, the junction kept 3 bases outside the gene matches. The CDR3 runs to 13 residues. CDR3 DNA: TGTGCCAGTAGCCAGACAGGGGGCTATGGCTACACCTTC. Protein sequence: CASSQTGGYGYTF.

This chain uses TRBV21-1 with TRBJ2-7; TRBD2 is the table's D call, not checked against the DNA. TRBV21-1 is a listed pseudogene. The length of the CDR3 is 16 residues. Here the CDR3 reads CASSKVELPVPYEQYF. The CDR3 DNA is TGTGCCAGCAGCAAAGTCGAGCTTCCCGTACCCTACGAGCAGTACTTC.

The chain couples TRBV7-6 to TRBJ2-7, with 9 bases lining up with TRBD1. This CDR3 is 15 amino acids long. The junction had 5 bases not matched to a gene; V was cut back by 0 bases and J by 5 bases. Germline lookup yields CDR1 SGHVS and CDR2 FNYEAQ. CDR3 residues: CASSLADRGKNEQYF. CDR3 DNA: TGTGCCAGCAGCTTAGCGGACAGGGGTAAAAACGAGCAGTACTTC.

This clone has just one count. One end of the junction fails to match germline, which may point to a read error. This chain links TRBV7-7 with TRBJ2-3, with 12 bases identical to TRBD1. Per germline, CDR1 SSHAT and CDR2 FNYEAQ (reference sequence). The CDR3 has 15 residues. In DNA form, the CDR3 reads TGTGCTAGCAGCCCCGGGACAGGGGGCTTAGATACGCAGTATTTT. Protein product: CASSPGTGGLDTQYF.

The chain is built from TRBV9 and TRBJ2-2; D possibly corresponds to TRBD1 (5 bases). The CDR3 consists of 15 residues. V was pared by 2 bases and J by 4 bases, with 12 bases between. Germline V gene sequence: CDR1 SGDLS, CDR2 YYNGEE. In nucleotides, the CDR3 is TGTGCCAGCAGCGTGAAACCCCAGGGCACCGGGGAGCTGTTTTTT. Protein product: CASSVKPQGTGELFF.

For the CDR3, the DNA is TGTGCCAGCAGGGAAGACAGGGGCCGCTATGGCTACACCTTC. Translation: CASREDRGRYGYTF. V is TRBV6-5 and J is TRBJ1-2, with 8 bases that match TRBD1. The CDR3 runs to 14 residues. Germline lookup yields CDR1 MNHEY and CDR2 SVGAGI. V dropped 6 bases and J dropped 4; count of bases not matched to a gene: 7.

The CDR3 DNA reads TGCGCCAGCAGCTCACCACAGGGGGACTACTCTGGAAACACCATATATTTT. Translated, it gives CASSSPQGDYSGNTIYF. This chain joins TRBV5-1 and TRBJ1-3; 8 nucleotides agree with TRBD1. From germline, CDR1 is SGHRS and CDR2 YFSETQ. Trimming at V came to 3 bases and at J to 0 bases, leaving 8 bases not matched to a gene. The CDR3 extends over 17 amino acids. Full variable domain (missing parts from reference TRBV5-1 and TRBJ1-3): KAGVTQTPRYLIKTRGQQVTLSCSPISGHRSVSWYQQTPGQGLQFLFEYFSETQRNKGNFPGRFSGRQFSNSRSEMNVSTLELGDSALYLCASSSPQGDYSGNTIYFGEGSWLTVV.

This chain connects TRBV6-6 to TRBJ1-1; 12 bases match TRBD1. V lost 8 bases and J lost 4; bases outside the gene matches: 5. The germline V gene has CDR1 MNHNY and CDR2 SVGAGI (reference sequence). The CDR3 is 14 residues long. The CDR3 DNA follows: TGTGCCAGCCGGGACAGGGGGCTTAGCACTGAAGCTTTCTTT. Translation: CASRDRGLSTEAFF.

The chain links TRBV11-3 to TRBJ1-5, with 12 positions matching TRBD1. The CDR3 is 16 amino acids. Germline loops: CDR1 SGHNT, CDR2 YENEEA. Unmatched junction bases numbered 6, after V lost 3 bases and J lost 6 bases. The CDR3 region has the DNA TGTGCCAGCAGCTTCCCAGGGACAGGGGGCAGTCAGCCCCAGCATTTT. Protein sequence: CASSFPGTGGSQPQHF.

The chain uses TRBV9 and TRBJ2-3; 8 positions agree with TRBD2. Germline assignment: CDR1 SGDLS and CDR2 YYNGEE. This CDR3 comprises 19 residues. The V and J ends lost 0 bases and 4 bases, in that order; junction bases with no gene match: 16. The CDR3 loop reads CASSVGWFRGGLGPDTQYF. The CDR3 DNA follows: TGTGCCAGCAGCGTAGGCTGGTTTAGGGGGGGACTAGGCCCAGATACGCAGTATTTT.

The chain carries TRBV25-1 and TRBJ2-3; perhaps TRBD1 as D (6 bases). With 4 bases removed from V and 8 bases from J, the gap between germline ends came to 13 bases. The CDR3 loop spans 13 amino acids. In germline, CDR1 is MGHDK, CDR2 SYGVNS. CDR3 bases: TGTGCCAGCAGTGGCAGGGGCAAGGGTACGCAGTATTTT. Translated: CASSGRGKGTQYF.

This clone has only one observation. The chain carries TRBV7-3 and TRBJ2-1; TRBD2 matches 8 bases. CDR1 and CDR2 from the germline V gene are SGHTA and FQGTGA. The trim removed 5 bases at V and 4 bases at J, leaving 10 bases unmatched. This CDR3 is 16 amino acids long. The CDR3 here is CASSPSRAGGYNEQFF. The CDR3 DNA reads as TGTGCCAGCAGCCCGTCCCGCGCGGGGGGATACAATGAGCAGTTCTTC.

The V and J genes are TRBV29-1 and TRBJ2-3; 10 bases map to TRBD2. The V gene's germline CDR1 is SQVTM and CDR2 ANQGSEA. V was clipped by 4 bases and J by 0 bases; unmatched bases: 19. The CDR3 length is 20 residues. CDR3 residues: CSVARGGEAGGLSSTDTQYF. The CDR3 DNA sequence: TGCAGCGTTGCCCGGGGCGGAGAAGCGGGGGGGCTTTCTAGCACAGATACGCAGTATTTT.

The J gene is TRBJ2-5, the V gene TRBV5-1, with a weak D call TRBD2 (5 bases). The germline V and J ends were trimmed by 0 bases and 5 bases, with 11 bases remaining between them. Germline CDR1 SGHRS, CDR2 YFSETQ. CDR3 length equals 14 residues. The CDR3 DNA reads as TGCGCCAGCAGCTTGGCCGACTATTCGGAGACCCAGTACTTC. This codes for CASSLADYSETQYF.

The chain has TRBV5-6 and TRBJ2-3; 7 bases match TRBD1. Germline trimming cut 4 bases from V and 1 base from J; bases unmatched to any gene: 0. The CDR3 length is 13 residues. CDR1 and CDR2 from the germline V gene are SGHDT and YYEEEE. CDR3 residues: CASSQGGTDTQYF. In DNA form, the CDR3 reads TGTGCCAGCAGCCAGGGGGGCACAGATACGCAGTATTTT.

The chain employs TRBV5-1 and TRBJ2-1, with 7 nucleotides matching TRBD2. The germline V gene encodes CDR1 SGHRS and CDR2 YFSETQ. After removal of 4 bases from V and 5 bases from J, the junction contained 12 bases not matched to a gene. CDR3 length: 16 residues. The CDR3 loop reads CASSRGWLADDNEQFF. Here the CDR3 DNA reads TGCGCCAGCAGCCGGGGGTGGCTAGCGGACGACAATGAGCAGTTCTTC. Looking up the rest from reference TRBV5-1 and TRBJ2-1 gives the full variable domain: KAGVTQTPRYLIKTRGQQVTLSCSPISGHRSVSWYQQTPGQGLQFLFEYFSETQRNKGNFPGRFSGRQFSNSRSEMNVSTLELGDSALYLCASSRGWLADDNEQFFGPGTRLTVL.

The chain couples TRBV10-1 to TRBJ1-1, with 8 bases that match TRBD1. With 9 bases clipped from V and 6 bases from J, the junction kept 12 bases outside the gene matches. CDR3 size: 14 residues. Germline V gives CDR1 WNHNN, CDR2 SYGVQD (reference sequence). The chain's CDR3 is CASQPGQEFAEAFF. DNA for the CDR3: TGCGCCAGTCAACCGGGACAGGAGTTCGCTGAAGCTTTCTTT.

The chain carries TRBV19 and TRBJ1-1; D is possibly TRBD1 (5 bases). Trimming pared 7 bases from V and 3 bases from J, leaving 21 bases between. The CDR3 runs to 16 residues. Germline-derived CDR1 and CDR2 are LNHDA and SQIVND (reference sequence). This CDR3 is CASTDLARGRDTEAFF. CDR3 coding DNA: TGTGCCAGTACCGACCTTGCGCGGGGACGGGACACTGAAGCTTTCTTT.

CDR3: CASSPTSGATDTQYF. CDR3 DNA: TGTGCCAGCAGCCCGACTAGCGGGGCCACAGATACGCAGTATTTT. The chain joins TRBV5-4 to TRBJ2-3, with 11 bases matching TRBD2. The junction had 3 bases not matched to a gene; V was cut back by 4 bases and J by 2 bases. The CDR3 extends over 15 amino acids. CDR1 is SGHNT and CDR2 is YYREEE in the germline V gene (reference sequence).

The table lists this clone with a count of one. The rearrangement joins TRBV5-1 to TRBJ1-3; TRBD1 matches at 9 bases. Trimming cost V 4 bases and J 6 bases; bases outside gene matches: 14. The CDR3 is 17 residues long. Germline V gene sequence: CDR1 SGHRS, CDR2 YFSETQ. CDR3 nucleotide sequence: TGCGCCAGCAGCCCAGGCCCCGGGACAGGGATAGTAAACACCATATATTTT. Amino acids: CASSPGPGTGIVNTIYF.

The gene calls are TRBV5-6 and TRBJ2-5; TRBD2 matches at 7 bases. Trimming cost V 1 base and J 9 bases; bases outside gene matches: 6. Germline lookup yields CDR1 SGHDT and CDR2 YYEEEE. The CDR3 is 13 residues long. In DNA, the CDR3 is TGTGCCAGCAGCTTGAGCACGGGGAGGGCCCAGTACTTC. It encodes CASSLSTGRAQYF.

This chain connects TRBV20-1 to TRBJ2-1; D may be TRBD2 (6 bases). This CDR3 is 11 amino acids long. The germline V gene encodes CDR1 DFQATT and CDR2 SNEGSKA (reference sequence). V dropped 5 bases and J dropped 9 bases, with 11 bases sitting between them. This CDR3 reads CSASGAGEQFF. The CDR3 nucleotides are TGCAGTGCTTCCGGAGCGGGTGAGCAGTTCTTC.

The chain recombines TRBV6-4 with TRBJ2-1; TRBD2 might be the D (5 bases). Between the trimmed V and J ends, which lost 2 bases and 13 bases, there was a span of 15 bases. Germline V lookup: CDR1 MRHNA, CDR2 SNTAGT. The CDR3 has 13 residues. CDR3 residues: CASSDPPGRYQFF. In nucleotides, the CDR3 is TGTGCCAGCAGTGACCCCCCGGGAAGATATCAGTTCTTC.

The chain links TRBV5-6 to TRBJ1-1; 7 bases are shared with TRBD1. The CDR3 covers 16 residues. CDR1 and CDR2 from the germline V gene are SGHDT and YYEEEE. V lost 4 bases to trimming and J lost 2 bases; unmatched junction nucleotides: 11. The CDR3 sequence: CASSLVDRVLNTEAFF. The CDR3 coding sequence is TGTGCCAGCAGCCTGGTTGACAGGGTGCTTAACACTGAAGCTTTCTTT.

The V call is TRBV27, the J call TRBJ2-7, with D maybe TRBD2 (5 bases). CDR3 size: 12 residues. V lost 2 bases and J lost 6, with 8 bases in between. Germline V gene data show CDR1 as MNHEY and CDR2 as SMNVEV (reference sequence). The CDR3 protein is CASSLRGSEQYF. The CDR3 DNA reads TGTGCCAGCAGTTTACGGGGATCCGAGCAGTACTTC.

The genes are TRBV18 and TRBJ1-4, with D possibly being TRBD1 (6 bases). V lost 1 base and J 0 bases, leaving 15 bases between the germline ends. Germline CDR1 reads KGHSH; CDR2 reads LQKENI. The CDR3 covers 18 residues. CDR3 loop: CASSPLSLTGSTNEKLFF. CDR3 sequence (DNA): TGTGCCAGCTCACCACTCTCCCTAACAGGGTCAACTAATGAAAAACTGTTTTTT.